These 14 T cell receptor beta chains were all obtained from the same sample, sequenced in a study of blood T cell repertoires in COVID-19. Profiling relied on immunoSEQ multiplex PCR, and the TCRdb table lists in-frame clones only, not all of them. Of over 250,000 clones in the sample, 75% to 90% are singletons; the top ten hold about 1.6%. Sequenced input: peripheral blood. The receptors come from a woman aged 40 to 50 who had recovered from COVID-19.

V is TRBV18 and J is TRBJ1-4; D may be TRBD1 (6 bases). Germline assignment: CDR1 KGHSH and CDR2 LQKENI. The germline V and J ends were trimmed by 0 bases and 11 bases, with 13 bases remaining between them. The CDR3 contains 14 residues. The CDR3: CASSPPDRASKLFF. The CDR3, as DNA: TGTGCCAGCTCACCACCGGACAGAGCGAGTAAACTGTTTTTT.

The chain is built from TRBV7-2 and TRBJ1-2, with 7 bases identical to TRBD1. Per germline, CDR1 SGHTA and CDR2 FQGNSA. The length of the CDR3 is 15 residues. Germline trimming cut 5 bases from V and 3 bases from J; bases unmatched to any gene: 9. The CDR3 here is CASSPRTGGDYGYTF. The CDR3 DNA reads TGTGCCAGCAGCCCGAGGACAGGTGGCGACTATGGCTACACCTTC.

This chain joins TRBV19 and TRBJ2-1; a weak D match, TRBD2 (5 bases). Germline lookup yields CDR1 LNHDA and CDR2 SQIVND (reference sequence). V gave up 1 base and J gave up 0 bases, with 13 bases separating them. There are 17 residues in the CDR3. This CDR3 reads CASSIAAAASSYNEQFF. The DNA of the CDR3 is TGTGCCAGTAGTATAGCGGCAGCGGCGAGCTCCTACAATGAGCAGTTCTTC.

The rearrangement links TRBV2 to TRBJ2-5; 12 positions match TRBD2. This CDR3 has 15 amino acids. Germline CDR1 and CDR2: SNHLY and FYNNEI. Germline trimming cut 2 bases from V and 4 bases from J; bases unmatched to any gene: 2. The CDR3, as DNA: TGTGCCAGCAGTGAATCTAGCGGGGGGGGAGAGACCCAGTACTTC. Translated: CASSESSGGGETQYF.

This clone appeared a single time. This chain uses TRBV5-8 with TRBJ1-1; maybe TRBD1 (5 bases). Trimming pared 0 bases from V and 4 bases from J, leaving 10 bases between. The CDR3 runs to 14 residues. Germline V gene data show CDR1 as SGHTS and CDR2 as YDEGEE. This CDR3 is CASSLAGDRTEAFF. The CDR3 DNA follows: TGTGCCAGCAGCTTGGCGGGGGATCGCACTGAAGCTTTCTTT.

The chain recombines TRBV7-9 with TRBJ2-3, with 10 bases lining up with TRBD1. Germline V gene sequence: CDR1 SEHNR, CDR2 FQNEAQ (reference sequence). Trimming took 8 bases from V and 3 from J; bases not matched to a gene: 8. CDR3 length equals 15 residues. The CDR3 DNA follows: TGTGCCAGCCAGACAGGGGGCTTAAGGACAGATACGCAGTATTTT. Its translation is CASQTGGLRTDTQYF.

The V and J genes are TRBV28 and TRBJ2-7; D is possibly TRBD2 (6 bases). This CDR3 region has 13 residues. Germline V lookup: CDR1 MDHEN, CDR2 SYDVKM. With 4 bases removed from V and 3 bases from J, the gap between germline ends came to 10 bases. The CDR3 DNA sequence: TGTGCCAGCAGTTCGGGGGTGATCTACGAGCAGTACTTC. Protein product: CASSSGVIYEQYF.

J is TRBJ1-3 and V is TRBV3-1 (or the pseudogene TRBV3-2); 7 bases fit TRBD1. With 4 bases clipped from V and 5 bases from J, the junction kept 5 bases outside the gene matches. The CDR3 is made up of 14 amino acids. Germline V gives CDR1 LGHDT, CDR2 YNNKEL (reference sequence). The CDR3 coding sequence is TGTGCCAGCAGCCCGACAGGGACCCGAAACACCATATATTTT. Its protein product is CASSPTGTRNTIYF.

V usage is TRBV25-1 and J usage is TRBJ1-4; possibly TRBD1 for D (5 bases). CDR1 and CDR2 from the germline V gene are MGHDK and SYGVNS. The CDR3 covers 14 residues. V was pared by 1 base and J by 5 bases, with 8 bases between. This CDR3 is CASSELGGNEKLFF. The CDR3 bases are TGTGCCAGCAGTGAATTGGGGGGGAATGAAAAACTGTTTTTT.

The CDR3 coding sequence is TGTGCCAGTACGGGAACGCACAGCACCCGCTCTGGGGCCAACGTCCTGACTTTC. It encodes CASTGTHSTRSGANVLTF. The rearrangement joins TRBV19 to TRBJ2-6; the D gene is possibly TRBD2 (5 bases). V lost 7 bases and J lost 0, with 19 bases in between. Germline V gene sequence: CDR1 LNHDA, CDR2 SQIVND (reference sequence). The CDR3 runs 18 residues.

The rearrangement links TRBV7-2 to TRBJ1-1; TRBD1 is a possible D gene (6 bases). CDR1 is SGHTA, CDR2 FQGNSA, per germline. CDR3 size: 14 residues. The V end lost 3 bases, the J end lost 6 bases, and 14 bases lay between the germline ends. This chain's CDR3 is CASSFRGNWAEAFF. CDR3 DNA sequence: TGTGCCAGCAGCTTCAGGGGAAATTGGGCTGAAGCTTTCTTT. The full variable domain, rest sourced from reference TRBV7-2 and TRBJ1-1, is GAGVSQSPSNKVTEKGKDVELRCDPISGHTALYWYRQSLGQGLEFLIYFQGNSAPDKSGLPSDRFSAERTGGSVSTLTIQRTQQEDSAVYLCASSFRGNWAEAFFGQGTRLTVV.

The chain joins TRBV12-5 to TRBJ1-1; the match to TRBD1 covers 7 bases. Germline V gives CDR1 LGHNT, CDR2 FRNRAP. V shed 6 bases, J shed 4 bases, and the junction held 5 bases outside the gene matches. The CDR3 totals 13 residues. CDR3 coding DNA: TGTGCTAGTGGCACACAGGGGAGCACTGAAGCTTTCTTT. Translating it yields CASGTQGSTEAFF. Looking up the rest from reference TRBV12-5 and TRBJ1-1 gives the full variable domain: DARVTQTPRHKVTEMGQEVTMRCQPILGHNTVFWYRQTMMQGLELLAYFRNRAPLDDSGMPKDRFSAEMPDATLATLKIQPSEPRDSAVYFCASGTQGSTEAFFGQGTRLTVV.

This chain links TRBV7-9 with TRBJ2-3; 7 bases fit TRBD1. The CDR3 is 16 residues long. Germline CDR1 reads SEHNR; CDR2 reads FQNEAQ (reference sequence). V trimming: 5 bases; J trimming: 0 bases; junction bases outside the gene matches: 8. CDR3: CASSLYRGSSTDTQYF. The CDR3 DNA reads TGTGCCAGCAGCCTTTACAGGGGATCTAGCACAGATACGCAGTATTTT.

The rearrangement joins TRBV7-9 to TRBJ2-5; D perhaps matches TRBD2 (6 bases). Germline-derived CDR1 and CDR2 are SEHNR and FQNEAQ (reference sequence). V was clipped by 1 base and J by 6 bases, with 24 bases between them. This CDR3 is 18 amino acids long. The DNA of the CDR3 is TGTGCCAGCAGCTTAGACCCCCCCGGGCGGGGAGTCTCCAAGACCCAGTACTTC. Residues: CASSLDPPGRGVSKTQYF.